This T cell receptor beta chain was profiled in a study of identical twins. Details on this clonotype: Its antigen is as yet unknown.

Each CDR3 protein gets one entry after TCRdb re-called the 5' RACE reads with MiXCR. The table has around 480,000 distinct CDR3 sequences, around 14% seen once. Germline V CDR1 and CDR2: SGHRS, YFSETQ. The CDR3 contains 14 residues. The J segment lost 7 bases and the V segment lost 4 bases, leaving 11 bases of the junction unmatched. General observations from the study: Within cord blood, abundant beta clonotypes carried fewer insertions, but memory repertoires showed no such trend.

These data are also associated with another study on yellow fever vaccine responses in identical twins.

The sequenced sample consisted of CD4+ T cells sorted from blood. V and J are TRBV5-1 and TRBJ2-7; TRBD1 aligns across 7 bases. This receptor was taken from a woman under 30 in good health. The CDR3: CASSQGQFPGEQYF. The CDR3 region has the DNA TGCGCCAGCAGCCAGGGACAGTTTCCAGGAGAGCAGTACTTC.